The entry that follows covers one T cell receptor (beta chain) sequence. PCR was performed using 60 Vbeta and 13 Jbeta primers. The method was immunoSEQ multiplex PCR; TCRdb's version includes in-frame clones alone and lacks a portion of them. The repertoire holds approximately 210,000 clones, about four fifths seen once, with around 1.6% in the top ten. The CDR3 runs to 14 residues. Between the trimmed V and J ends, which lost 4 bases and 7 bases, there was a span of 13 bases. Germline assignment: CDR1 MNHNS and CDR2 SASEGT. This record belongs to a study of cytomegalovirus exposure and HLA in healthy donors.

J is TRBJ2-2 and V is TRBV6-1, with D hard to call. This TCR came from a girl between 5 and 17 years old in good health and CMV-seropositive. Sequencing was performed on PBMCs. CDR3 residues: CASSAGRVYGELFF. As DNA, the CDR3 is TGTGCCAGCAGTGCCGGCCGGGTTTACGGGGAGCTGTTTTTT.